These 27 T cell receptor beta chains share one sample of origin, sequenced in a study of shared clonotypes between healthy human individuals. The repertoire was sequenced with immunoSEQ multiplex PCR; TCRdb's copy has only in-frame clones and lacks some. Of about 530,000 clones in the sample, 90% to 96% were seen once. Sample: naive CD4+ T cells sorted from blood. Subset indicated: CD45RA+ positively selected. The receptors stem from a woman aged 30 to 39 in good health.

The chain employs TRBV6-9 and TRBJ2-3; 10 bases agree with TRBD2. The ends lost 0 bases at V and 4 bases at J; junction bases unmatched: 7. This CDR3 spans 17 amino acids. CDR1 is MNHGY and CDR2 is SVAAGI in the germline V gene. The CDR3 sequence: CASSYSFQREGPDTQYF. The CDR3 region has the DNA TGTGCCAGCAGTTATTCTTTTCAGCGGGAGGGGCCAGATACGCAGTATTTT.

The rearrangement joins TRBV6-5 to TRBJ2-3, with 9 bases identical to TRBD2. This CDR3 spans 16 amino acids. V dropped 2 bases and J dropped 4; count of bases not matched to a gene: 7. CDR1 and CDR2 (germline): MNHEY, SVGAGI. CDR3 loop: CASSYRAGGPPDTQYF. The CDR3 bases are TGTGCCAGCAGTTACAGGGCGGGAGGGCCCCCAGATACGCAGTATTTT.

CDR3 coding DNA: TGTGCCAGCAGTGAAGGGAGTGGCTACACCTTC. Protein: CASSEGSGYTF. This chain joins TRBV6-1 and TRBJ1-2, with unresolved D. CDR1 is MNHNS and CDR2 is SASEGT in the germline V gene. CDR3 length: 11 amino acids. With 1 base removed from V and 7 bases from J, the gap between germline ends came to 4 bases.

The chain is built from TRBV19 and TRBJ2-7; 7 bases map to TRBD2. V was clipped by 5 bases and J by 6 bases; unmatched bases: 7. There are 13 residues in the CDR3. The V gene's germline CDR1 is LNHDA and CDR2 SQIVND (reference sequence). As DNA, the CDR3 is TGTGCCAGTAGTTGGGAGGGCCGGTCCGAGCAGTACTTC. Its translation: CASSWEGRSEQYF.

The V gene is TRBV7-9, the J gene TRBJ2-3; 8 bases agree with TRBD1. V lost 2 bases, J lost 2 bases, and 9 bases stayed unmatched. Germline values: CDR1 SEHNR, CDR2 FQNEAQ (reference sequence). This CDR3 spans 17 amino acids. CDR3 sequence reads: CASSLNARGRYTDTQYF. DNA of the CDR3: TGTGCCAGCAGCTTAAATGCCAGGGGGCGGTACACAGATACGCAGTATTTT.

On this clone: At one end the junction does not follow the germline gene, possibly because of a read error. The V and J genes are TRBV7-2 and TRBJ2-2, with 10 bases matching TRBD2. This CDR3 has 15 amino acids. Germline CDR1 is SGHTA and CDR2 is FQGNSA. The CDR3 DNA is TGTGCCAGCAGCCTAGCGGGAGTAATTACCGGGGAGCTGTTTTTT. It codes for CASSLAGVITGELFF.

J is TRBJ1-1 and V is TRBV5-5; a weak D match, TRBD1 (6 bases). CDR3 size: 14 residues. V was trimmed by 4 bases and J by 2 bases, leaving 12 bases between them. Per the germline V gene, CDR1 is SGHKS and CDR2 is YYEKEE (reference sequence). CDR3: CASSPRTVNTEAFF. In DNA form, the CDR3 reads TGTGCCAGCAGCCCCCGGACAGTCAACACTGAAGCTTTCTTT. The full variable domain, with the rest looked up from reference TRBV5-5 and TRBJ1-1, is DAGVTQSPTHLIKTRGQQVTLRCSPISGHKSVSWYQQVLGQGPQFIFQYYEKEERGRGNFPDRFSARQFPNYSSELNVNALLLGDSALYLCASSPRTVNTEAFFGQGTRLTVV.

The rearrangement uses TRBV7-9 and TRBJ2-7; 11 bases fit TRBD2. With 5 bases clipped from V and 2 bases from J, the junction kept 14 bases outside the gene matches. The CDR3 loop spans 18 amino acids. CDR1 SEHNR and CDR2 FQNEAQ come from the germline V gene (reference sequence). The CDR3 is CASSSGTSGAASTYEQYF. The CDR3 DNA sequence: TGTGCCAGCAGCAGCGGGACTAGCGGAGCAGCCTCAACCTACGAGCAGTACTTC.

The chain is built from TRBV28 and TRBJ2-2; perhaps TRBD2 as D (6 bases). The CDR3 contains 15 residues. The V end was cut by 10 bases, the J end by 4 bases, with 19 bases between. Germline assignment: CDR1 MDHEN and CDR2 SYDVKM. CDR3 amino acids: CATLTRLVSTGELFF. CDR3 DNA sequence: TGTGCCACCCTCACGAGACTAGTGAGCACCGGGGAGCTGTTTTTT. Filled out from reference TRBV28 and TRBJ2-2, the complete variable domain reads DVKVTQSSRYLVKRTGEKVFLECVQDMDHENMFWYRQDPGLGLRLIYFSYDVKMKEKGDIPEGYSVSREKKERFSLILESASTNQTSMYLCATLTRLVSTGELFFGEGSRLTVL.

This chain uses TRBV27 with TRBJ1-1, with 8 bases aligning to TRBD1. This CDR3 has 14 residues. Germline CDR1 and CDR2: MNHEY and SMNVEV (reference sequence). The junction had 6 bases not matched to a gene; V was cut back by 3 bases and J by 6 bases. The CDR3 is CASSFARTGSEAFF. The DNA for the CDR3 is TGTGCCAGCAGTTTCGCTAGGACAGGGTCTGAAGCTTTCTTT.

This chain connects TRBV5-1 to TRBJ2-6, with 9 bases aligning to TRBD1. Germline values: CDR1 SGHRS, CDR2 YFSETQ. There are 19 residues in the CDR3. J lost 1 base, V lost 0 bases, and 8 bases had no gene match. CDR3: CASSLGGQGSGSGANVLTF. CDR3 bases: TGCGCCAGCAGCTTGGGTGGACAGGGGAGCGGATCTGGGGCCAACGTCCTGACTTTC.

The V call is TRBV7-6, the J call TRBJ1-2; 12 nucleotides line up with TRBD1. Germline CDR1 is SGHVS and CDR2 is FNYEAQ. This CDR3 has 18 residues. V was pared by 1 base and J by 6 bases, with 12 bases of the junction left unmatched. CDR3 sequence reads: CASSLGSIRDRGRNGYTF. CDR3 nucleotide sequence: TGTGCCAGCAGCTTAGGGTCGATCCGGGACAGGGGGCGGAATGGCTACACCTTC.

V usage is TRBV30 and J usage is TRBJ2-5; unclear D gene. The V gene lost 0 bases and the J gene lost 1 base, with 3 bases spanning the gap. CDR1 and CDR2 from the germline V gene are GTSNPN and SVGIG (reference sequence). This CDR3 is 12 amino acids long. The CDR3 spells CAWSVIQETQYF. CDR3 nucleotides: TGTGCCTGGAGTGTGATCCAAGAGACCCAGTACTTC.

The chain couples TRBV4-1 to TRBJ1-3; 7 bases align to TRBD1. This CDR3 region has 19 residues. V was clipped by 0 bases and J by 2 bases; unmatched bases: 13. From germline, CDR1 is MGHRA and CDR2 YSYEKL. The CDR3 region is CASSQDRGQSYSPGNTIYF. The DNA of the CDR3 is TGCGCCAGCAGCCAAGATAGGGGACAGTCTTACTCCCCTGGAAACACCATATATTTT.

The CDR3 spells CASSLRVGRAASGANVLTF. The CDR3 nucleotides are TGTGCCAGCAGCTTGAGGGTCGGGCGGGCGGCCTCTGGGGCCAACGTCCTGACTTTC. V gene TRBV5-4 combines with J gene TRBJ2-6; D is perhaps TRBD2 (5 bases). The CDR3 runs to 19 residues. Germline values: CDR1 SGHNT, CDR2 YYREEE (reference sequence). V lost 1 base and J lost 0, with 17 bases in between.

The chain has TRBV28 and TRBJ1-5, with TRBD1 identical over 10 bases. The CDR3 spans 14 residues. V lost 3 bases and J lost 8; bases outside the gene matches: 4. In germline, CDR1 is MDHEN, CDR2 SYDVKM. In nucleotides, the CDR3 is TGTGCCAGCAGTTTGGGACAGGGGCGAGAGCCCCAGCATTTT. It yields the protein CASSLGQGREPQHF.

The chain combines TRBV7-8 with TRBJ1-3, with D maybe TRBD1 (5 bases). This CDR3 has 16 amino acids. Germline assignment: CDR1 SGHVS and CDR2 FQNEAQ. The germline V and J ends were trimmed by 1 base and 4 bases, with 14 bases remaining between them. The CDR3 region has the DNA TGTGCCAGCAGCTTAGAGGGCAGGGCTACCGGAAACACCATATATTTT. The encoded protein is CASSLEGRATGNTIYF.

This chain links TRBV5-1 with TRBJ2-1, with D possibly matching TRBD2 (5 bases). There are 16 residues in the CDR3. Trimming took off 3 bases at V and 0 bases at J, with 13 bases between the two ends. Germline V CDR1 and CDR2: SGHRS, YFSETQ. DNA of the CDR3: TGCGCCAGCAGCTCCTTAGCGCAGAGCTCCTACAATGAGCAGTTCTTC. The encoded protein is CASSSLAQSSYNEQFF.

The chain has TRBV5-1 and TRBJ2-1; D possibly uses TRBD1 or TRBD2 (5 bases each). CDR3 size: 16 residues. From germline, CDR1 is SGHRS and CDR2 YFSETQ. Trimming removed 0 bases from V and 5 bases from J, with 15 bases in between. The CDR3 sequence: CASSLAGAGSHNEQFF. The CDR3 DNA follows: TGCGCCAGCAGCTTGGCCGGGGCAGGGTCTCACAATGAGCAGTTCTTC. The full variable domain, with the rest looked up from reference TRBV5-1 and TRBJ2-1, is KAGVTQTPRYLIKTRGQQVTLSCSPISGHRSVSWYQQTPGQGLQFLFEYFSETQRNKGNFPGRFSGRQFSNSRSEMNVSTLELGDSALYLCASSLAGAGSHNEQFFGPGTRLTVL.

The CDR3 spells CAISEGTGGAYGNTIYF. In DNA form, the CDR3 reads TGTGCCATCAGTGAGGGGACAGGGGGCGCTTACGGAAACACCATATATTTT. This chain joins TRBV10-3 and TRBJ1-3; 12 bases agree with TRBD1. CDR3 length: 17 amino acids. V was clipped by 2 bases and J by 4 bases; unmatched bases: 6. The germline CDR1 and CDR2 sequences are ENHRY and SYGVKD.

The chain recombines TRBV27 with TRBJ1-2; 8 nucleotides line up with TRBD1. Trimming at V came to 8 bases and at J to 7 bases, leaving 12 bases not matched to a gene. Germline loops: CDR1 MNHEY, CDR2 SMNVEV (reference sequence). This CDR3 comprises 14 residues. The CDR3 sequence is CASSGLGTGSGYTF. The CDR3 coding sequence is TGTGCCAGCTCAGGCCTCGGGACAGGAAGTGGCTACACCTTC.

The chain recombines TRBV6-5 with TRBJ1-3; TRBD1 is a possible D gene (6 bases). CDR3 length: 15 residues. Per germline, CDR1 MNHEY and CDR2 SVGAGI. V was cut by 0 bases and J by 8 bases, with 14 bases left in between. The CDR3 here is CASSYSPEGGDTIYF. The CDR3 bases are TGTGCCAGCAGTTACTCCCCAGAAGGGGGAGACACCATATATTTT.

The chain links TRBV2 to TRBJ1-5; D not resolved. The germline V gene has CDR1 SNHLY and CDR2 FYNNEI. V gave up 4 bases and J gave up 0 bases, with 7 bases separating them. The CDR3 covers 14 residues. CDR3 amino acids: CASSGRYSNQPQHF. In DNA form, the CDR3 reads TGTGCCAGCAGTGGACGGTATAGCAATCAGCCCCAGCATTTT.

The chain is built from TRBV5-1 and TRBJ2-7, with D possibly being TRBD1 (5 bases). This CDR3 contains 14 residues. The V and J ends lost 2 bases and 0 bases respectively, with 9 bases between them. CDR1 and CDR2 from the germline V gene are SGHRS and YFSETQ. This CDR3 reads CASSFRVYSYEQYF. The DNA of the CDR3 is TGCGCCAGCAGCTTCAGGGTTTACTCCTACGAGCAGTACTTC.

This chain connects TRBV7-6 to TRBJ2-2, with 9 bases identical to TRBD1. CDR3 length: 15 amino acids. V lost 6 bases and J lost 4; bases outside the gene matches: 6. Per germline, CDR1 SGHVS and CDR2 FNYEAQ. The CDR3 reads CASSWGQGGTGELFF. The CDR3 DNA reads TGTGCCAGCAGTTGGGGACAGGGAGGCACCGGGGAGCTGTTTTTT.

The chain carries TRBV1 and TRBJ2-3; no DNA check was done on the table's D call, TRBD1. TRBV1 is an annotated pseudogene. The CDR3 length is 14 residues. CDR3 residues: CTSSQEPKRTPQYF. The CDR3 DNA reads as TGCACCAGCAGCCAAGAGCCCAAGAGGACACCTCAGTATTTT.

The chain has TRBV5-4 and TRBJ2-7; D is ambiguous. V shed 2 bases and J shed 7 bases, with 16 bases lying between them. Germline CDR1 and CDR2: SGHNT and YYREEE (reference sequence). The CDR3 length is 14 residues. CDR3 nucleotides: TGTGCCAGCAGCTTCCGGACCCGCGGTCGGGAGCAGTACTTC. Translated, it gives CASSFRTRGREQYF.